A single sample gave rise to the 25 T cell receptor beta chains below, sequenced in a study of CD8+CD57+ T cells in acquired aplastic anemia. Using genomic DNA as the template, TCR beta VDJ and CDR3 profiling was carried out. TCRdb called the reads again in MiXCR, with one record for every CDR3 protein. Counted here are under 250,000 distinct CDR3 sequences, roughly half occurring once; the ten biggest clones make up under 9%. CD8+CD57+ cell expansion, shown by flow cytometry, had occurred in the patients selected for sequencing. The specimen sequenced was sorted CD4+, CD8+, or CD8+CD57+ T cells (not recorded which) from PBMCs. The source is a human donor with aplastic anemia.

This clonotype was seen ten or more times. CDR3 protein: CASSEAHGATGELFF. DNA for the CDR3: TGTGCCAGCAGTGAAGCGCATGGGGCAACCGGGGAGCTGTTTTTT. The V and J genes are TRBV6-1 and TRBJ2-2, with D possibly being TRBD1 (5 bases). Germline V gives CDR1 MNHNS, CDR2 SASEGT. The CDR3 spans 15 residues. The V and J ends lost 0 bases and 5 bases respectively, with 10 bases between them.

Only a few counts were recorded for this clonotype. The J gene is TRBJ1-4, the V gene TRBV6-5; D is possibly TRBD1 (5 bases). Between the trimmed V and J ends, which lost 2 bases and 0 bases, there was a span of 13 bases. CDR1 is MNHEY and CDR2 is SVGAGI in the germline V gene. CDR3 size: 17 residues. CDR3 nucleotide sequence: TGTGCCAGCAGTTACGGGCTTGGGACTACAACTAATGAAAAACTGTTTTTT. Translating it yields CASSYGLGTTTNEKLFF.

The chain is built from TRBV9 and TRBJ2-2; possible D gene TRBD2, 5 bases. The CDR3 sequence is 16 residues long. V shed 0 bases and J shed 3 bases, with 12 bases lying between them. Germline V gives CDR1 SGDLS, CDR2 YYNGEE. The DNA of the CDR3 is TGTGCCAGCAGCGTAGCTTCGCGGGCGGACACCGGGGAGCTGTTTTTT. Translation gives CASSVASRADTGELFF.

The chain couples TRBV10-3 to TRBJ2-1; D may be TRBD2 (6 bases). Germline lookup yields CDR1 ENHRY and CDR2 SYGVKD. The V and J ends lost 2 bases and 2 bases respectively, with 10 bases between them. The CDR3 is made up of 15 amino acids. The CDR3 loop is CAISELAQPYNEQFF. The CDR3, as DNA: TGTGCCATCAGTGAGCTAGCGCAACCCTACAATGAGCAGTTCTTC.

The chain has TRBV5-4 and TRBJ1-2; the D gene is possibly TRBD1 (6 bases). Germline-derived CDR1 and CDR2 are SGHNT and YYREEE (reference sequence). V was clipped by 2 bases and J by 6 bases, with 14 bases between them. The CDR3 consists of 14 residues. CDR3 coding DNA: TGTGCCAGCAGCTTAGGTGGGGGGGCGCATGGCTACACCTTC. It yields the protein CASSLGGGAHGYTF. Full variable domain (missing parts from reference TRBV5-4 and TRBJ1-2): ETGVTQSPTHLIKTRGQQVTLRCSSQSGHNTVSWYQQALGQGPQFIFQYYREEENGRGNFPPRFSGLQFPNYSSELNVNALELDDSALYLCASSLGGGAHGYTFGSGTRLTVV.

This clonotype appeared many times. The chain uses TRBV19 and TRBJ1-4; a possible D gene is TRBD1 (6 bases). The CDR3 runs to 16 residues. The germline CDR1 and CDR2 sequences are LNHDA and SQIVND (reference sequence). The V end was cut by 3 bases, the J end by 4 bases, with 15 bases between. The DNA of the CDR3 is TGTGCCAGTAGTATGACAAAGGACAGCGGTAATGAAAAACTGTTTTTT. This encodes CASSMTKDSGNEKLFF.

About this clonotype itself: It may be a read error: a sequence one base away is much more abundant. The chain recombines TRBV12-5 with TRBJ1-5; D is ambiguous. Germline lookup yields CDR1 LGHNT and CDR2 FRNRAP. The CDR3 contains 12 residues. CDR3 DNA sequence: TGTGCTAGTGGTTTGTCCGATCAGCCCCGGCATTTT. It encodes CASGLSDQPRHF. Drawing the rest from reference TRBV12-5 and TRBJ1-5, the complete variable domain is DARVTQTPRHKVTEMGQEVTMRCQPILGHNTVFWYRQTMMQGLELLAYFRNRAPLDDSGMPKDRFSAEMPDATLATLKIQPSEPRDSAVYFCASGLSDQPRHFGDGTRLSIL.

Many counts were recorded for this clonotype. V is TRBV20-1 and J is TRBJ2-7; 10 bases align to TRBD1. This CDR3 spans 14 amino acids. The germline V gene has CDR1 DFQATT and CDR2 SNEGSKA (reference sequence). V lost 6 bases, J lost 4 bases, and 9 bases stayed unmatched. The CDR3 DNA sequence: TGCAGTGCGCGGAACCGGGACAGGGGTTACGAGCAGTACTTC. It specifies CSARNRDRGYEQYF.

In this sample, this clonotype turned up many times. CDR3 residues: CASSLGLNNQPQHF. The CDR3 bases are TGTGCCAGCAGTCTGGGCCTAAACAATCAGCCCCAGCATTTT. The chain employs TRBV7-2 and TRBJ1-5, with no clear D. The CDR3 has 14 amino acids. Trimming removed 6 bases at V and 3 bases at J, with 12 bases between. Germline V gene lookup returns CDR1 SGHTA and CDR2 FQGNSA.

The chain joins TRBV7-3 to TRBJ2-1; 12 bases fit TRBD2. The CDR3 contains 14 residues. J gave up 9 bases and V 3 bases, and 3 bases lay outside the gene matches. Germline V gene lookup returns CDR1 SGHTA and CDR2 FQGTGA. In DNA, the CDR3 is TGTGCCAGCAGCTTCGAGACTAGCGGGAGTGAGCAGTTCTTC. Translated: CASSFETSGSEQFF.

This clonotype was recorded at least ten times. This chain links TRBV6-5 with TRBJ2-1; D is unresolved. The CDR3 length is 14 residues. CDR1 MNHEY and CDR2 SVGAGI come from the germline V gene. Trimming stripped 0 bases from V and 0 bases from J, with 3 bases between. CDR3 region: CASSYSDSYNEQFF. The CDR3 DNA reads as TGTGCCAGCAGTTACTCCGACTCCTACAATGAGCAGTTCTTC.

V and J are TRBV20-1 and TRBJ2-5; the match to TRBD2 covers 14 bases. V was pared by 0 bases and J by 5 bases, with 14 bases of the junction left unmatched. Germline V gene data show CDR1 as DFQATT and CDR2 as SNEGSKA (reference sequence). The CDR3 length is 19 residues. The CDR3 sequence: CSARDPSTSGRGWDETQYF. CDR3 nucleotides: TGCAGTGCTAGAGACCCCTCGACTAGCGGGAGGGGATGGGACGAGACCCAGTACTTC.

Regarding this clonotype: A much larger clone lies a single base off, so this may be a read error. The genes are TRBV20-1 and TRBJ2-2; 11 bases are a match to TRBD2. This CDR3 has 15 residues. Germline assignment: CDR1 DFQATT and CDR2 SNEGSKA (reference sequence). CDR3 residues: CSANLLAGEIGEPFF. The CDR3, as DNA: TGCAGTGCTAACCTACTAGCGGGGGAGATCGGGGAGCCGTTTTTT.

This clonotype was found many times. CDR3: CASSPTWTGENTEAFF. In DNA form, the CDR3 reads TGTGCCAGCAGCCCGACGTGGACAGGGGAGAACACTGAAGCTTTCTTT. The chain couples TRBV6-4 to TRBJ1-1, with TRBD1 matching 9 bases. The germline V gene has CDR1 MRHNA and CDR2 SNTAGT. This CDR3 comprises 16 residues. After removal of 6 bases from V and 1 base from J, the junction contained 9 bases not matched to a gene.

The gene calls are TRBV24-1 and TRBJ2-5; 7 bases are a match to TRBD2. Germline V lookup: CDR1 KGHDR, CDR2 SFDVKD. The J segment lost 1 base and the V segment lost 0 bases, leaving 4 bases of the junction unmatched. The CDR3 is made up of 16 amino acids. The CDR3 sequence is CATSDLGLGIQETQYF. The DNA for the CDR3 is TGTGCCACCAGTGATTTGGGACTAGGGATCCAAGAGACCCAGTACTTC.

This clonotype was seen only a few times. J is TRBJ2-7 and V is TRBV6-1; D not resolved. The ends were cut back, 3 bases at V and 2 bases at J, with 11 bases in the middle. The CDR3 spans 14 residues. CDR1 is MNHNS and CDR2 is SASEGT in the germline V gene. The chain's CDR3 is CASSDSSPTYEQYF. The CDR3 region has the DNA TGTGCCAGCAGTGATAGTTCTCCTACCTACGAGCAGTACTTC.

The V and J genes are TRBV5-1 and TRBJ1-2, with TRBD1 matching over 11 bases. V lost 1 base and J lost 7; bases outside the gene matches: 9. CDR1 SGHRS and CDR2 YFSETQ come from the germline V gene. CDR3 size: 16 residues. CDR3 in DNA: TGCGCCAGCAGCTTGAAACTGGACAGGGGGCGGGCTGGCTACACCTTC. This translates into CASSLKLDRGRAGYTF.

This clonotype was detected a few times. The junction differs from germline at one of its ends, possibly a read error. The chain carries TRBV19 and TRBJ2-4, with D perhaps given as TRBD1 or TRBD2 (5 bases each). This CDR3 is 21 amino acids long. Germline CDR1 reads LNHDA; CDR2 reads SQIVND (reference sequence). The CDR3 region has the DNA TGTGCCAGTAGTCCTCGGGACCAGCGACTTTCCCGACCGCTAGTCAAAACCATTCAGTACTTC. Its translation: CASSPRDQRLSRPLVKTIQYF.

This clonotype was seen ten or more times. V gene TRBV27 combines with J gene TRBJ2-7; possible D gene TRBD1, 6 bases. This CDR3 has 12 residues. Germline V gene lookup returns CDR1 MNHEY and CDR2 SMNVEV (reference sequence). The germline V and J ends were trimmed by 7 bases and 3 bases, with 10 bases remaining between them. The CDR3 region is CASIGQNYEQYF. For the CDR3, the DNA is TGTGCCAGCATCGGACAGAACTACGAGCAGTACTTC.

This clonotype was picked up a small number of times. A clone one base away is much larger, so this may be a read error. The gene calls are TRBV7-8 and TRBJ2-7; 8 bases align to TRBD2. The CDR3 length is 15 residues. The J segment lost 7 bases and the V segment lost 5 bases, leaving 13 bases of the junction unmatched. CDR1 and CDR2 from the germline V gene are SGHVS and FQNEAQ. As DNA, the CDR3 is TGTGCCAGCAGCCCCTACGGGGGGGGTGACAATGAGCAGTACTTC. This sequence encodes CASSPYGGGDNEQYF.

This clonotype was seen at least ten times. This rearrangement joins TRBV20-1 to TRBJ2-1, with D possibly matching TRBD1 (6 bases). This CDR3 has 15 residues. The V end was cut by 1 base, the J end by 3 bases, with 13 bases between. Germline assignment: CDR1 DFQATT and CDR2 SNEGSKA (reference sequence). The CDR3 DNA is TGCAGTGCTAGAGGGGCGGACAGCGTCTACAATGAGCAGTTCTTC. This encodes CSARGADSVYNEQFF.

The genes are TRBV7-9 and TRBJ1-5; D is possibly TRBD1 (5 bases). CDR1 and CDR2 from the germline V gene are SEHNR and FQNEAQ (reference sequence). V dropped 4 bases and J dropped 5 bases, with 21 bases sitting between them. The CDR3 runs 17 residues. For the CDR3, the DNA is TGTGCCAGCAGCTCGGTAGGGACGGGTAGGGAGGATCAGCCCCAGCATTTT. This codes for CASSSVGTGREDQPQHF.

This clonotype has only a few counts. The CDR3 DNA is TGCAGTGCTATGAGCTTGGGGGGTCAGGAATCCTCACCCCTCCACTTT. It yields the protein CSAMSLGGQESSPLHF. The V gene is TRBV20-1, the J gene TRBJ1-6; D may be TRBD1 (5 bases). The V gene lost 4 bases and the J gene lost 10 bases, with 23 bases spanning the gap. This CDR3 has 16 residues. Germline assignment: CDR1 DFQATT and CDR2 SNEGSKA (reference sequence).

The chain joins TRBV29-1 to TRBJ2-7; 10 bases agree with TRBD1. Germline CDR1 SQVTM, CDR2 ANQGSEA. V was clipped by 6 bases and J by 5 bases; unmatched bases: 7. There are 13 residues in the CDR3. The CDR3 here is CSVRGQGKNEQYF. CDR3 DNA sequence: TGCAGCGTCCGGGGACAGGGGAAAAACGAGCAGTACTTC.

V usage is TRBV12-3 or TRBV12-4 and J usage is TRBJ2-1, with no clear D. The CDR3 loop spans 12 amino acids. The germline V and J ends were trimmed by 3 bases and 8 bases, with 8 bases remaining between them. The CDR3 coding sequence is TGTGCCAGCAGTTTCAATTCGGATGAGCAGTTCTTC. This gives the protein CASSFNSDEQFF.